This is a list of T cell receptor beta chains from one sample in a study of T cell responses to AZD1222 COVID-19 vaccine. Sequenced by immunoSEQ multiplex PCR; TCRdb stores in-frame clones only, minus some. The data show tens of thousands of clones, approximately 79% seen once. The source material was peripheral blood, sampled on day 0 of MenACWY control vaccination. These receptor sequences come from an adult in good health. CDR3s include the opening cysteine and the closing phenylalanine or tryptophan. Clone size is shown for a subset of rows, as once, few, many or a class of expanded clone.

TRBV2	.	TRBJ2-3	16	CASTLRAATSTDTQYF
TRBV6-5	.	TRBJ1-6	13	CASRQSQNSPLHF
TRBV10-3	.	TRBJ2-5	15	CAANGELAPQETQYF
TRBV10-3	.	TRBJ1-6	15	CAIRPGQGFYSPLHF
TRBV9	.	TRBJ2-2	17	CASNPSGSGEYTGELFF
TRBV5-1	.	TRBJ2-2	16	CASSLVQGADTGELFF
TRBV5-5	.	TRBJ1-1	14	CASSLRDLNTEAFF
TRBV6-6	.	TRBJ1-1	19	CASSLSNYRGLRANTEAFF
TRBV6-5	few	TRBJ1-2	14	CATYPTGQGDGYTF
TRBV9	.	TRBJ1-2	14	CASSAPRNPYGYTF
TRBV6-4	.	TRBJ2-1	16	CASSDSRRGSYNEQFF
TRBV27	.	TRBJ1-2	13	CASSPTGNYGYTF
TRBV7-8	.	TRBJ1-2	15	CASSPGRSPKGGYTF
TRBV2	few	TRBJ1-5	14	CASSEAGIDQPQHF
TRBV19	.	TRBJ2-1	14	CASSRSRGPNEQFF
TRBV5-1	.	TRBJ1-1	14	CASSAGQANTEAFF
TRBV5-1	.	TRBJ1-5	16	CASSPGDLGGGQPQHF
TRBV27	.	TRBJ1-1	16	CASSRSTGVRNTEAFF
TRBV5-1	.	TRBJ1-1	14	CASSTVDRNTEAFF
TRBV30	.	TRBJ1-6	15	CAWSAGQGDNSPLHF
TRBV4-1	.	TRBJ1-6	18	CASSQDVPPGGAGSPLHF
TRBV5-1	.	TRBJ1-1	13	CASSFDTNTEAFF
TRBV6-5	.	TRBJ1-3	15	CASRRQTNSGNTIYF
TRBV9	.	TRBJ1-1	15	CASRPNTHIGTEAFF
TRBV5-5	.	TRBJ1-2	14	CASSLAQGFYGYTF
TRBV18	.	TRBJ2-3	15	CASSPPGTGGDTQYF
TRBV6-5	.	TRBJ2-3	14	CASGLAGGPDTQYF
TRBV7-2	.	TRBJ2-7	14	CASSSRLKSYEQYF
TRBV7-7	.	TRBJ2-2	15	CASSPGGLNTGELFF
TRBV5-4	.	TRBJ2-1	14	CASSGGLDFNEQFF
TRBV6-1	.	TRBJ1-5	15	CASSDSRIANQPQHF
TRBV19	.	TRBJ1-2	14	CASNSNPTGYGYTF
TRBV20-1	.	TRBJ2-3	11	CSAPRADTQYF
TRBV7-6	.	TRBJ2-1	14	CASSLDDRGREQFF
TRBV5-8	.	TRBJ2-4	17	CASSPNWDRGRKDIQYF
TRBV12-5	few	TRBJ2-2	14	CASGPRTNTGELFF
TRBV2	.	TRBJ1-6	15	CASTDRRAYNSPLHF
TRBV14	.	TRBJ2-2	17	CASSQDRASGVTGELFF
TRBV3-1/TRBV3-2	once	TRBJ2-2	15	CASSHLGQNTGELFF
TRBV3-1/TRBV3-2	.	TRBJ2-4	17	CASSQTGRGLAKNIQYF
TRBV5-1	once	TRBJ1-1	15	CASNGSRIDNTEAFF
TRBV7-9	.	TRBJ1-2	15	CASSLDGTGVGGYTF
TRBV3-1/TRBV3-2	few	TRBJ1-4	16	CASSQRRGGLNEKLFF
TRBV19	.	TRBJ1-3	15	CASSPQGTPGNTIYF
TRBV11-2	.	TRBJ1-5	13	CASSPQSNQPQHF